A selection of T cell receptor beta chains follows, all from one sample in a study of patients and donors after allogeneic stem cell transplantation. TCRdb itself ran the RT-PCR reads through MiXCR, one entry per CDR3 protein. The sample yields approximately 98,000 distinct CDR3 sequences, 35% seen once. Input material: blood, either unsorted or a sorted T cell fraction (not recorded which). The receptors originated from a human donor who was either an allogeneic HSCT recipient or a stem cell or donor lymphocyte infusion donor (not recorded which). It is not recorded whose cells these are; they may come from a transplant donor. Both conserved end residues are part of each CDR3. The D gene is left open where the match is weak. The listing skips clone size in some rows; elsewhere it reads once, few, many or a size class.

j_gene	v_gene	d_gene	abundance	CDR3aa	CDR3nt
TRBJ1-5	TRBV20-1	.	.	CSARAPQGTNQPQHF	TGCAGTGCTAGAGCTCCACAGGGTACCAATCAGCCCCAGCATTTT
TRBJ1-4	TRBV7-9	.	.	CASSLGRGATNEKLFF	TGTGCCAGCAGCTTAGGGCGGGGAGCAACTAATGAAAAACTGTTTTTT
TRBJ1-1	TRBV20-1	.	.	CSAPPRQAITFF	TGCAGTGCTCCCCCCCGACAGGCTATAACTTTCTTT
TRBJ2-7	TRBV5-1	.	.	CASSLATTSSWRADTYEQYF	TGCGCCAGCAGCTTGGCCACCACCAGCTCTTGGCGGGCAGACACCTACGAGCAGTACTTC
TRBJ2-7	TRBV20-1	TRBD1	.	CSALGQGYEQYF	TGCAGTGCGTTAGGACAGGGCTACGAGCAGTACTTC
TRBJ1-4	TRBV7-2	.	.	CASSLAKDGEKLFF	TGTGCCAGCAGCTTAGCGAAGGATGGGGAAAAACTGTTTTTT
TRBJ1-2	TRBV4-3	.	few	CASSQAHYSYGYTF	TGCGCCAGCAGCCAAGCCCACTATTCCTATGGCTACACCTTC
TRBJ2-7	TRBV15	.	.	CATSGSSERVNYEQYF	TGTGCCACCAGCGGGAGTTCGGAGCGGGTGAACTACGAGCAGTACTTC
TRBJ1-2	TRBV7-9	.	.	CASSLATGFGYTF	TGTGCCAGCAGCTTAGCCACAGGATTTGGCTACACCTTC
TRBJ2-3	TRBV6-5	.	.	CASSYRTDTTDTQYF	TGTGCCAGCAGTTATAGGACAGATACTACAGATACGCAGTATTTT
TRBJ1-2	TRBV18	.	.	CASSDTHYGYTF	TGTGCCAGCTCAGACACCCACTATGGCTACACCTTC
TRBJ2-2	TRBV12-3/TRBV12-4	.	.	CASSFRRSTGELFF	TGTGCCAGCAGTTTTCGCCGATCCACCGGGGAGCTGTTTTTT
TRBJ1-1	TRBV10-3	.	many	CAIGPGQVNTEAFF	TGTGCCATCGGACCTGGACAAGTGAACACTGAAGCTTTCTTT
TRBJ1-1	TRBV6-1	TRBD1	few	CASSERGQRDTEAFF	TGTGCCAGCAGTGAGAGGGGACAGCGGGACACTGAAGCTTTCTTT
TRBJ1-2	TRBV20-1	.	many	CSPNYGYTF	TGCAGTCCGAACTATGGCTACACCTTC
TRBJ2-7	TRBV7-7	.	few	CASSLAQGYEQYF	TGTGCTAGCAGCTTAGCGCAGGGCTACGAGCAGTACTTC
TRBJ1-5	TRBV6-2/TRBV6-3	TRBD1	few	CASSYSPFRGHQPQHF	TGTGCCAGCAGTTACTCACCTTTCAGGGGGCATCAGCCCCAGCATTTT
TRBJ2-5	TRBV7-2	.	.	CASSLSGQTQYF	TGTGCCAGCAGCTTAAGTGGGCAGACCCAGTACTTC
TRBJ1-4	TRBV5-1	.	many	CASSLNDRNNEKLFF	TGCGCCAGCAGCTTGAATGACAGGAATAATGAAAAACTGTTTTTT
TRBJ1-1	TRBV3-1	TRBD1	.	CASSQWGTGRVTEAFF	TGTGCCAGCAGCCAATGGGGGACAGGGAGGGTCACTGAAGCTTTCTTT
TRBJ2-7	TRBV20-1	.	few	CSATPGTGYYEQYF	TGCAGTGCTACCCCCGGGACTGGGTACTACGAGCAGTACTTC
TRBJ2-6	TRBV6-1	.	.	CASSEGASGANVLTF	TGTGCCAGCAGCGAAGGGGCATCTGGGGCCAACGTCCTGACTTTC
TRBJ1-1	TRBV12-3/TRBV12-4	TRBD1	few	CASSEDRGTEAFF	TGTGCCAGCAGCGAAGACAGGGGTACTGAAGCTTTCTTT
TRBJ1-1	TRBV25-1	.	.	CASKRANTEAFF	TGTGCCAGCAAACGTGCGAACACTGAAGCTTTCTTT
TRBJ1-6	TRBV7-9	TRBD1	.	CASSSITQGAGYNSPLHF	TGTGCCAGCAGCTCAATTACACAGGGGGCGGGATATAATTCACCCCTCCACTTT
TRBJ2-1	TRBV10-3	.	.	CAISAVGLASNNEQFF	TGTGCCATCAGCGCGGTCGGGCTAGCGAGTAACAATGAGCAGTTCTTC
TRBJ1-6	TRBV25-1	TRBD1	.	CASTPDRGLTPLHF	TGTGCCAGCACCCCGGACAGGGGGCTAACACCCCTCCACTTT
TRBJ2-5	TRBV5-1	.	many	CASSFRETQYF	TGTGCCAGCAGCTTCAGGGAGACCCAGTACTTC
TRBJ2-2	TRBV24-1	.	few	CATSDPSRTGPSNTGELFF	TGTGCCACCAGTGATCCATCAAGAACGGGGCCCTCGAACACCGGGGAGCTGTTTTTT
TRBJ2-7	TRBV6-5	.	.	CASSGWLGGVYEQYF	TGTGCAAGCAGTGGGTGGCTTGGGGGAGTATACGAGCAGTACTTC
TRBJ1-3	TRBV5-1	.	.	CASSRNQGTGNTIYF	TGCGCCAGCAGCAGGAATCAGGGTACTGGAAACACCATATATTTT
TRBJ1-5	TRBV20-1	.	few	CSARDHPTGGRQPQHF	TGCAGTGCTAGAGATCATCCGACAGGAGGCCGTCAGCCCCAGCATTTT
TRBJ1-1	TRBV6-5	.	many	CASSYSRQTEAFF	TGTGCCAGCAGTTACTCGAGGCAGACTGAAGCTTTCTTT
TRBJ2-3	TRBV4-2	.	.	CASSQALPDTQYF	TGTGCCAGCAGCCAAGCCCTCCCGGATACGCAGTATTTT
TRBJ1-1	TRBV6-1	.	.	CASRDSGRLNTEAFF	TGTGCCAGCAGAGATTCTGGACGCTTGAACACTGAAGCTTTCTTT
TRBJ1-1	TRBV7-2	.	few	CASSLPPGREAFF	TGTGCCAGCAGCTTACCACCGGGACGCGAAGCTTTCTTT
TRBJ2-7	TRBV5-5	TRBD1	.	CASSPLGQKQYF	TGTGCCAGCAGCCCCTTGGGACAGAAGCAGTACTTC